This T cell receptor (beta chain) emerged from a study of T cells in Graves' hyperthyroidism and ophthalmopathy. RNA transcripts provided the source from which TCR beta CDR3 regions were amplified. A first-round RT-PCR of the TCR CDR3 used the HTBI primer set. TCRdb reanalysed the multiplex PCR reads using MiXCR and keeps one entry per CDR3 protein. Of about 570,000 distinct CDR3 sequences in the sample, more than 45% were seen once. In regard to this clonotype: Its antigen is still unknown.

Findings of the study overall: A 13 V-J model separated ophthalmopathy from stable hyperthyroidism. Appearing also in blood were most of the thyroid clonotypes expanded above 0.001.

Germline values: CDR1 SEHNR, CDR2 FQNEAQ (reference sequence). The CDR3 has 16 amino acids. With 6 bases clipped from V and 0 bases from J, the junction kept 6 bases outside the gene matches. This sequence originates from an adult woman with Graves' disease, either hyperthyroidism or ophthalmopathy (not recorded which). The sequenced sample was peripheral blood or thyroid tissue (not recorded which). This sequence joins TRBV7-9 and TRBJ1-1, with 11 bases fitting TRBD1. CDR3 nucleotide sequence: TGTGCCAGCAGTCCATGGACAGGGGGCGTGAACACTGAAGCTTTCTTT. Translated: CASSPWTGGVNTEAFF.